This TCR beta chain was obtained from a study of blood T cell repertoires in COVID-19. In the study overall: Both acute and convalescent COVID-19 samples were obtained from the United States, Italy and Spain. T cells, B-cell-depleted T cells, or PBMCs provided the cDNA or gDNA that served as material.

The count of this clone is one. Per the original methods: Reference gene primer amplification gave nucleated cell count estimates. Method: immunoSEQ multiplex PCR; TCRdb's copy keeps in-frame clones and lacks some. V and J calls and clone size follow that table, whereas D and trimming were derived from the DNA. This sample carries tens of thousands of clones, roughly 84% of them seen once, and the ten largest clones take around 24%. This CDR3 has 16 residues. The ends lost 6 bases at V and 0 bases at J; junction bases unmatched: 6. The germline V gene encodes CDR1 SEHNR and CDR2 FQNEAQ (reference sequence).

Input material: peripheral blood. The rearrangement joins TRBV7-9 to TRBJ2-4; 9 nucleotides match TRBD1. The sequence was obtained from a woman aged 50 to 65 with acute or convalescent COVID-19. CDR3 residues: CASSPNRGPAKNIQYF. DNA of the CDR3: TGTGCCAGCAGTCCAAACAGGGGGCCAGCCAAAAACATTCAGTACTTC.